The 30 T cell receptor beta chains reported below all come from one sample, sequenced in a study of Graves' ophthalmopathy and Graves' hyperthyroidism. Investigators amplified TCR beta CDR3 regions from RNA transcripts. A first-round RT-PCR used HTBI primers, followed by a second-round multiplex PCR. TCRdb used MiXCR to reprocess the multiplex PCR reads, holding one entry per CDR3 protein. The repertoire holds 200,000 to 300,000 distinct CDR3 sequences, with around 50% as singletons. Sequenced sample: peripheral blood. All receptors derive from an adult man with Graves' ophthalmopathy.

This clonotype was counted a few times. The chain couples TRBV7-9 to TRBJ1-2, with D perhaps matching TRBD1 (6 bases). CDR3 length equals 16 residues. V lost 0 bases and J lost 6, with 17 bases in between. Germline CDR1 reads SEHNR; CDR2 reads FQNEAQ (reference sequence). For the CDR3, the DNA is TGTGCCAGCAGCTTAGCCTTGGGCAGGGGCCAACATGGCTACACCTTC. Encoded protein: CASSLALGRGQHGYTF.

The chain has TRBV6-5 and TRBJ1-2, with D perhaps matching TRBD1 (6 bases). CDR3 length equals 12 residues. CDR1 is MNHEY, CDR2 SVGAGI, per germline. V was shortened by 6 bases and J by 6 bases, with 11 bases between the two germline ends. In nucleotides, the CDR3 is TGTGCCAGCAGAAGGGGGGAGCATGGCTACACCTTC. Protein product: CASRRGEHGYTF.

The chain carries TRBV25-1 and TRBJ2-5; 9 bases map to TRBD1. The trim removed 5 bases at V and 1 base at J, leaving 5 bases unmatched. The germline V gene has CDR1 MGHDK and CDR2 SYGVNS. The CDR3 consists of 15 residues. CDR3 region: CASSSGTGRQETQYF. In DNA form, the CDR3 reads TGTGCCAGCAGTTCCGGGACAGGGCGCCAAGAGACCCAGTACTTC.

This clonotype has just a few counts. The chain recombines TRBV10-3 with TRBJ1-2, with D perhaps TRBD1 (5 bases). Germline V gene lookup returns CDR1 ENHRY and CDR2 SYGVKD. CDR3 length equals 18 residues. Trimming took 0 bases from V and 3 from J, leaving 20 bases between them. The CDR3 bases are TGTGCCATCAGTGAGTCGGTTAGTAGGAGGGGAGGAGACTATGGCTACACCTTC. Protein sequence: CAISESVSRRGGDYGYTF.

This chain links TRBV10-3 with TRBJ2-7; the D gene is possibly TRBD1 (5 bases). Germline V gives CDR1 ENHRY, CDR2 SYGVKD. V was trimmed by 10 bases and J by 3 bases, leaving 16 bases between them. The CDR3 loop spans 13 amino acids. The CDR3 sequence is CASRATVFYEQYF. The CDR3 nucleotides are TGTGCCAGCAGGGCGACAGTTTTCTACGAGCAGTACTTC.

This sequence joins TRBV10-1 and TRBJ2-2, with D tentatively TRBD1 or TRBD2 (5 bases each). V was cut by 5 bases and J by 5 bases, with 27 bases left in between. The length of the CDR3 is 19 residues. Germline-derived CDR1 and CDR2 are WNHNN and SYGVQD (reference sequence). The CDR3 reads CASSNPLTGRQGGTGELFF. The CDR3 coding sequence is TGCGCCAGCAGTAATCCATTAACGGGACGTCAAGGTGGGACCGGGGAGCTGTTTTTT.

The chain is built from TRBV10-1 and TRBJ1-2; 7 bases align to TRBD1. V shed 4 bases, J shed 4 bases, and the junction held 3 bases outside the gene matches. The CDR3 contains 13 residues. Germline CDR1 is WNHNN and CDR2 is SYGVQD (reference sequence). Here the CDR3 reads CASSAQGSYGYTF. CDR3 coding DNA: TGCGCCAGCAGTGCACAGGGGTCCTATGGCTACACCTTC.

The CDR3 DNA reads as TGTGCCAGCAGTGAAATTTCCTACAGGAACTCTGGGGCCAACGTCCTGACTTTC. Translation: CASSEISYRNSGANVLTF. The chain couples TRBV2 to TRBJ2-6; the D gene is possibly TRBD1 (5 bases). The V gene lost 2 bases and the J gene lost 0 bases, with 14 bases spanning the gap. The CDR3 extends over 18 amino acids. Germline V gene lookup returns CDR1 SNHLY and CDR2 FYNNEI.

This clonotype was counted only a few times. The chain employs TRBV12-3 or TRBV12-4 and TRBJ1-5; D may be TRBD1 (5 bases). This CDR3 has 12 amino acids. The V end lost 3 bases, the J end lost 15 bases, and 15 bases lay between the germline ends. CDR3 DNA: TGTGCCAGCAGTTTGGGGCGCGGGGTTCGGCATTTT. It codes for CASSLGRGVRHF.

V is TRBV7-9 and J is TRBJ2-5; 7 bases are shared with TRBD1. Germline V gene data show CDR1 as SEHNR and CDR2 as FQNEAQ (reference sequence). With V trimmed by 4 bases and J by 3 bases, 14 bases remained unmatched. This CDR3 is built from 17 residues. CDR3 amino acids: CASSSSRTGLGEETQYF. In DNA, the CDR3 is TGTGCCAGCAGCTCGAGCCGGACAGGCCTTGGGGAAGAGACCCAGTACTTC. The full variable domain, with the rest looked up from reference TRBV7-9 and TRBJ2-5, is DTGVSQNPRHKITKRGQNVTFRCDPISEHNRLYWYRQTLGQGPEFLTYFQNEAQLEKSRLLSDRFSAERPKGSFSTLEIQRTEQGDSAMYLCASSSSRTGLGEETQYFGPGTRLLVL.

The CDR3 region has the DNA TGCGCCAGCAGCCCTTTCTCAGGGACAGGGGGGTCCTACGAGCAGTACTTC. Amino acid sequence: CASSPFSGTGGSYEQYF. This chain connects TRBV5-1 to TRBJ2-7, with 11 bases fitting TRBD1. This CDR3 has 17 amino acids. V lost 4 bases, J lost 1 base, and 10 bases stayed unmatched. CDR1 is SGHRS and CDR2 is YFSETQ in the germline V gene.

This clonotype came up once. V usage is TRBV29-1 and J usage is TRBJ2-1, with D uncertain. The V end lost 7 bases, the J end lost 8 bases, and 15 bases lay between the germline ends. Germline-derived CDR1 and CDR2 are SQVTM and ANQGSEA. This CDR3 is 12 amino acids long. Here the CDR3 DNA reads TGCAGCGCCTCCCCGTCCGGCGATGAGCAGTTCTTC. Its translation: CSASPSGDEQFF.

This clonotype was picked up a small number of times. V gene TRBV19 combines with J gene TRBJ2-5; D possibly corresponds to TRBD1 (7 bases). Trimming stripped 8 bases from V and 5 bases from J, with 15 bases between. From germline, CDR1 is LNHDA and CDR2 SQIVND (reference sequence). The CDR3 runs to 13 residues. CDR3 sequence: CASSTGTRETQYF. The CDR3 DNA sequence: TGTGCCAGTTCGACAGGGACTCGGGAGACCCAGTACTTC.

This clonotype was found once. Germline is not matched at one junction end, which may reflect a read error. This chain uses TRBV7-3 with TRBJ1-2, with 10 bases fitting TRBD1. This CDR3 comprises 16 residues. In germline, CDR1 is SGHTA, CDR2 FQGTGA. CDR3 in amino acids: CASSQQGTGVNGGYTF. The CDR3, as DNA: TGCGCCAGCAGCCAGCAAGGGACAGGGGTAAACGGTGGCTACACCTTC.

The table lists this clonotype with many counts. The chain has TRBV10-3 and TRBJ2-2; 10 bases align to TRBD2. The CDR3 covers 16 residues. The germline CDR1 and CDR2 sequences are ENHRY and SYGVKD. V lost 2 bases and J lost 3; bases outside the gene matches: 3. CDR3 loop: CAISEGLAADTGELFF. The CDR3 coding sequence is TGTGCCATCAGTGAGGGACTAGCGGCTGACACCGGGGAGCTGTTTTTT.

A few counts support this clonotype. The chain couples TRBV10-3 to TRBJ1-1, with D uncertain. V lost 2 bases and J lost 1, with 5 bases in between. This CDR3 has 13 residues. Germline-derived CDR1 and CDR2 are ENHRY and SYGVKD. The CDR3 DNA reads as TGTGCCATCAGTGAGACGGAGAACACTGAAGCTTTCTTT. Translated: CAISETENTEAFF.

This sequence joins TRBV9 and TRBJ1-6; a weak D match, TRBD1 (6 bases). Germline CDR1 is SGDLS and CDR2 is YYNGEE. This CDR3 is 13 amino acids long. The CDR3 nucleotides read TGTGCTCGAAGACAGGTAGAGAATTCACCCCTCCACTTT. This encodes CARRQVENSPLHF.

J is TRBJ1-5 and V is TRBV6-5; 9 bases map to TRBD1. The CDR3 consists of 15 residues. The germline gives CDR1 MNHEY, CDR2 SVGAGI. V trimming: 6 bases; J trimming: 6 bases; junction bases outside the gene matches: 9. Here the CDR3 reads CASRRTGTGPQPQHF. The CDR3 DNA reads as TGTGCCAGCAGACGCACCGGGACAGGGCCTCAGCCCCAGCATTTT.

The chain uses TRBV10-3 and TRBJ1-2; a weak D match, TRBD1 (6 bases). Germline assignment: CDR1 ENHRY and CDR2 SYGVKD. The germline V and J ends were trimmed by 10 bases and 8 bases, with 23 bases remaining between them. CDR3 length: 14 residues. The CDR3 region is CASRGAAAPGGYTF. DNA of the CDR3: TGTGCCAGCAGGGGTGCCGCAGCGCCGGGCGGCTACACCTTC.

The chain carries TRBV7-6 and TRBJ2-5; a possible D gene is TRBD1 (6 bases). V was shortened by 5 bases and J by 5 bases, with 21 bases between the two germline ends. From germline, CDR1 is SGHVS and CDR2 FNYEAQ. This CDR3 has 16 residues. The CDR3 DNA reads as TGTGCCAGCAGCCCGTCGAGGGGGACCGTCCGGGAGACCCAGTACTTC. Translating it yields CASSPSRGTVRETQYF. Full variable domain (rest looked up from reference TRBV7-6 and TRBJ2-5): GAGVSQSPRYKVTKRGQDVALRCDPISGHVSLYWYRQALGQGPEFLTYFNYEAQQDKSGLPNDRFSAERPEGSISTLTIQRTEQRDSAMYRCASSPSRGTVRETQYFGPGTRLLVL.

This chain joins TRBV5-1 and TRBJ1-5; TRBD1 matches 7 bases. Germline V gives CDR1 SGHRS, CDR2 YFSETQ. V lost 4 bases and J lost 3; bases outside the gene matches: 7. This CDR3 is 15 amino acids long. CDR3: CASSIGTANNQPQHF. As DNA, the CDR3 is TGCGCCAGCAGCATCGGGACAGCCAACAATCAGCCCCAGCATTTT.

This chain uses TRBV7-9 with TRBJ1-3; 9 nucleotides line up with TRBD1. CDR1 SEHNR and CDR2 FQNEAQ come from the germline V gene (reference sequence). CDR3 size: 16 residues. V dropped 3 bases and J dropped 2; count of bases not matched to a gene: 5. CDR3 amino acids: CASSLLDRGAGNTIYF. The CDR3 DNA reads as TGTGCCAGCAGCTTGCTGGACAGGGGAGCTGGAAACACCATATATTTT. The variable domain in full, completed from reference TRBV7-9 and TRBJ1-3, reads DTGVSQNPRHKITKRGQNVTFRCDPISEHNRLYWYRQTLGQGPEFLTYFQNEAQLEKSRLLSDRFSAERPKGSFSTLEIQRTEQGDSAMYLCASSLLDRGAGNTIYFGEGSWLTVV.

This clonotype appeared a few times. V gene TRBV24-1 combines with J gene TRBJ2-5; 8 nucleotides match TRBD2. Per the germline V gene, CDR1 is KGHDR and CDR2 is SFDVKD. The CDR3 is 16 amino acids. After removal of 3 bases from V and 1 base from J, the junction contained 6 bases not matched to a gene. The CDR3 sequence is CATSDGVAGIQETQYF. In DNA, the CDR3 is TGTGCCACCAGTGATGGAGTAGCGGGGATCCAAGAGACCCAGTACTTC.

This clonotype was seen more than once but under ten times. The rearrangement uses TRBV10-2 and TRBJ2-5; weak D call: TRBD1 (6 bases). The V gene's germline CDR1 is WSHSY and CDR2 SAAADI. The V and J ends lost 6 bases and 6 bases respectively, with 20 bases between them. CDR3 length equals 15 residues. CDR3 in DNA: TGCGCCAGCAGCCCTACGACAGGTTCTTCAAAGACCCAGTACTTC. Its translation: CASSPTTGSSKTQYF.

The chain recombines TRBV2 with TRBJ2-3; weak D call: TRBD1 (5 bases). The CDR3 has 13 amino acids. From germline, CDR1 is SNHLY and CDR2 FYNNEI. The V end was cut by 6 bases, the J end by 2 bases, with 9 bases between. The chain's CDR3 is CASSRQFTDTQYF. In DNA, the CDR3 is TGTGCCAGCAGCCGACAGTTCACAGATACGCAGTATTTT.

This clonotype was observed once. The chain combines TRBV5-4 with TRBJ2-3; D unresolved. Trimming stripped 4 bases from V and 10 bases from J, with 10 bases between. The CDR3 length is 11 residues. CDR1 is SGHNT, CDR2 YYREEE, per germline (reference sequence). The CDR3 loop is CASSQGPPQYF. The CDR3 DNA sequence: TGTGCCAGCAGCCAAGGTCCACCGCAGTATTTT.

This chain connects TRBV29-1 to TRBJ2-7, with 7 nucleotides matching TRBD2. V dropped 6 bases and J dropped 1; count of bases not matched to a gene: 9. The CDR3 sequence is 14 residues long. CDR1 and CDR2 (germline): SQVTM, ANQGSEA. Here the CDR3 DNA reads TGCAGCGTCACACTAGGCGGGGGATCCTACGAGCAGTACTTC. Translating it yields CSVTLGGGSYEQYF.

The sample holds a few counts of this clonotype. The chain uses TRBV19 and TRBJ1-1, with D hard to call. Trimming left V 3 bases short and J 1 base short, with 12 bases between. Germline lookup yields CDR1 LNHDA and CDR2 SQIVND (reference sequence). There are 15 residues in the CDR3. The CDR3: CASSMGGQQNTEAFF. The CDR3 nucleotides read TGTGCCAGTAGTATGGGAGGGCAGCAGAACACTGAAGCTTTCTTT.

The CDR3 region has the DNA TGTGCCGCCGAGGCGGCGCTCAATCAGCCCCAGTACTTC. Amino acids: CAAEAALNQPQYF. V and J are TRBV15 and TRBJ2-5; no firm D call. Trimming shortened V by 11 bases and J by 9 bases, and 22 bases separated the two germline ends. Germline CDR1 and CDR2: LNHNV and YYDKDF (reference sequence). The CDR3 extends over 13 amino acids.

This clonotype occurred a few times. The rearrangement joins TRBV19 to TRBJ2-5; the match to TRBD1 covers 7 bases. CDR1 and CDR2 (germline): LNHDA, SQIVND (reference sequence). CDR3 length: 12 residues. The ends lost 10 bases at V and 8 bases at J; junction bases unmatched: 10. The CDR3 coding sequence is TGTGCCACACAACAGGGGCGAGGTACCCAGTACTTC. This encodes CATQQGRGTQYF. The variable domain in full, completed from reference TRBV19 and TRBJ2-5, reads DGGITQSPKYLFRKEGQNVTLSCEQNLNHDAMYWYRQDPGQGLRLIYYSQIVNDFQKGDIAEGYSVSREKKESFPLTVTSAQKNPTAFYLCATQQGRGTQYFGPGTRLLVL.